This TCR beta chain originates from a study of graft-versus-host responses after intestinal transplantation. V was clipped by 6 bases and J by 3 bases; unmatched bases: 9. Germline values: CDR1 MNHEY, CDR2 SMNVEV (reference sequence). The CDR3 spans 15 residues. In the case of this clone: What it binds is unknown.

This table comes from immunoSEQ multiplex PCR, and its TCRdb copy is limited to in-frame clones, with some not included. The sample lists roughly 100,000 clones, 80% to 95% occurring once. The chain links TRBV27 to TRBJ1-2, with 8 bases identical to TRBD1. The sequence derives from a human donor who received an intestinal transplant. Sequences were derived from unstimulated CD8+ T cells sorted from spleen or lymph node cells, sampled before intestinal transplant. CDR3 nucleotide sequence: TGTGCCAGCAGGCCAACCAGGACAGGGCACTATGGCTACACCTTC. It encodes CASRPTRTGHYGYTF.